This TCR beta chain was sequenced during a study of shared clonotypes between healthy human individuals. Across the whole study: In total, the donors were a couple of women and three men aged 18 to 49.

The assay was carried out at the deep level. Generated by immunoSEQ multiplex PCR, the TCRdb table keeps only in-frame clones and is missing some. The sample has under 600,000 clones, more than 95% seen once. Study results and limitations: Sorted-subset sequencing was shown by rarefaction to be incomplete despite large depth.

A remark on this clone: The target antigen is unknown.

The CDR3 extends over 13 amino acids. In germline, CDR1 is LNHDA, CDR2 SQIVND (reference sequence). Trimming shortened V by 7 bases and J by 6 bases, and 13 bases separated the two germline ends. The chain carries TRBV19 and TRBJ2-1; D remains unclear. This TCR derives from a woman aged 25 to 39 in good health. Material: naive CD4+ T cells sorted from blood. As for subset: CD45RA+ positively selected. In DNA, the CDR3 is TGTGCCAGTACCCCCACTCACGGCAATGAGCAGTTCTTC. It translates to CASTPTHGNEQFF. Full variable domain (rest looked up from reference TRBV19 and TRBJ2-1): DGGITQSPKYLFRKEGQNVTLSCEQNLNHDAMYWYRQDPGQGLRLIYYSQIVNDFQKGDIAEGYSVSREKKESFPLTVTSAQKNPTAFYLCASTPTHGNEQFFGPGTRLTVL.